This T cell receptor beta chain was identified in a study of blood T cell repertoires in COVID-19. About the research overall: Italy, Spain and the United States were the sources of the convalescent and acute COVID-19 samples. PBMCs, B-cell-depleted T cells, or T cells provided the cDNA or gDNA that made up the material.

V was clipped by 4 bases and J by 5 bases; unmatched bases: 6. Germline V gene data show CDR1 as MNHEY and CDR2 as SVGAGI. This CDR3 has 14 amino acids. Original processing methods: Amplified reference gene primers provided the basis for estimating nucleated cell counts. Only in-frame clones appear in the TCRdb table, and some are missing; sequencing was by immunoSEQ multiplex PCR. V and J calls and clone size are given by that table; D and trimming were obtained from the DNA. The data show about 240,000 clones, with 86% seen just once and approximately 13% held by the top ten. With respect to this clone: Other DNA sequences in the sample encode the same CDR3.

Material: peripheral blood. The chain couples TRBV6-5 to TRBJ1-1; 8 nucleotides line up with TRBD1. The sequence came from a man at least 80 years old with acute or convalescent COVID-19. The CDR3 sequence: CASSSRTGWTEAFF. CDR3 nucleotides: TGTGCCAGCAGTTCTCGGACAGGGTGGACTGAAGCTTTCTTT.